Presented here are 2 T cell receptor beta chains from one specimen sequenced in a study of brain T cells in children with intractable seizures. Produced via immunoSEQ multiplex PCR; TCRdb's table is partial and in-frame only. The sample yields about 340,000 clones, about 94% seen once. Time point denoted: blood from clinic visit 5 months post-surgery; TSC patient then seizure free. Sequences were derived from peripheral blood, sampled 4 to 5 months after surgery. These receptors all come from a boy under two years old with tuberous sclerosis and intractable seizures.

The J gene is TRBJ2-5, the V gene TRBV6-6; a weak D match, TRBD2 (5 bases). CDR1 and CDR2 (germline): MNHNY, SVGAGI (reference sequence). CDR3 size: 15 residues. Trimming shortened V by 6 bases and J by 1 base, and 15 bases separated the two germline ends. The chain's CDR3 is CASSPFGGGQETQYF. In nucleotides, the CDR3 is TGTGCCAGCAGCCCCTTCGGAGGCGGCCAAGAGACCCAGTACTTC.

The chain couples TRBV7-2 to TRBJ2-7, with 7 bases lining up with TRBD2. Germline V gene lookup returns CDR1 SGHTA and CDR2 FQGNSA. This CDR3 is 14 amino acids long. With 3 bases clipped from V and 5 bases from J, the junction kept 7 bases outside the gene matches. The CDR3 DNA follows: TGTGCCAGCAGCTTTTGGGGGGGAGTGAACGAGCAGTACTTC. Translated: CASSFWGGVNEQYF.